A single sample is the source of the 24 T cell receptor beta chains below, sequenced in a study of T cell changes during pregnancy in multiple sclerosis. The protocol was immunoSEQ multiplex PCR, while the TCRdb copy is restricted to in-frame clones and leaves out a portion. Among over 10,000 clones listed, roughly 90% were seen once. The sequencing used CD8+ T cells from peripheral blood mononuclear cells, collected in the first trimester of pregnancy. The receptors come from a female donor with multiple sclerosis, enrolled in a pregnancy study.

The chain recombines TRBV5-4 with TRBJ2-3, with 8 bases that match TRBD1. The J segment lost 6 bases and the V segment lost 2 bases, leaving 5 bases of the junction unmatched. The CDR3 runs to 14 residues. The germline V gene has CDR1 SGHNT and CDR2 YYREEE (reference sequence). The CDR3 here is CASSFGQGWDTQYF. The CDR3 region has the DNA TGTGCCAGCAGCTTTGGACAGGGATGGGATACGCAGTATTTT.

V and J are TRBV28 and TRBJ1-6, with 7 bases matching TRBD1. The CDR3 extends over 13 amino acids. V lost 10 bases and J lost 8; bases outside the gene matches: 8. From germline, CDR1 is MDHEN and CDR2 SYDVKM. CDR3 nucleotide sequence: TGTGCCACCCGAGACAGGGCCCATTCACCCCTCCACTTT. Encoded protein: CATRDRAHSPLHF.

The gene calls are TRBV10-2 and TRBJ1-2; D unresolved. Germline V gene sequence: CDR1 WSHSY, CDR2 SAAADI. V was cut by 7 bases and J by 0 bases, with 6 bases left in between. This CDR3 region has 12 residues. The CDR3 is CASTGSNYGYTF. The CDR3 region has the DNA TGCGCCAGCACCGGGTCTAACTATGGCTACACCTTC.

V is TRBV9 and J is TRBJ2-6; the match to TRBD1 covers 8 bases. Per the germline V gene, CDR1 is SGDLS and CDR2 is YYNGEE. The CDR3 is 16 amino acids. Trimming removed 1 base from V and 4 bases from J; junction bases left unmatched: 4. Here the CDR3 reads CASSVNRGDGANVLTF. The CDR3 nucleotides are TGTGCCAGCAGCGTAAACAGGGGGGACGGGGCCAACGTCCTGACTTTC. Full variable domain (missing parts from reference TRBV9 and TRBJ2-6): DSGVTQTPKHLITATGQRVTLRCSPRSGDLSVYWYQQSLDQGLQFLIQYYNGEERAKGNILERFSAQQFPDLHSELNLSSLELGDSALYFCASSVNRGDGANVLTFGAGSRLTVL.

The chain recombines TRBV7-2 with TRBJ1-6; 11 bases agree with TRBD1. The CDR3 has 19 amino acids. Germline V gene data show CDR1 as SGHTA and CDR2 as FQGNSA. The V segment lost 2 bases and the J segment 0 bases; nucleotides outside the gene matches: 6. The CDR3 protein is CASSLLGQGGYSYNSPLHF. CDR3 sequence (DNA): TGTGCCAGCAGCTTACTGGGACAGGGGGGCTACTCCTATAATTCACCCCTCCACTTT.

This clone was detected once. The J gene is TRBJ2-7, the V gene TRBV15, with TRBD1 matching 7 bases. Per the germline V gene, CDR1 is LNHNV and CDR2 is YYDKDF (reference sequence). Trimming took 5 bases from V and 2 from J; bases not matched to a gene: 3. This CDR3 spans 13 amino acids. CDR3 loop: CATSEGTAYEQYF. The CDR3 DNA sequence: TGTGCCACCAGCGAAGGGACAGCCTACGAGCAGTACTTC.

V gene TRBV30 combines with J gene TRBJ1-1; D not certain. The CDR3 is made up of 11 amino acids. Germline V gene lookup returns CDR1 GTSNPN and CDR2 SVGIG (reference sequence). The CDR3 bases are TGTGCTGAACAGAAAAACACTGAAGCTTTCTTT. Residues: CAEQKNTEAFF.

CDR3 sequence (DNA): TGTGCCAGCAGTGAGGCGGACTACCAGCCCCAGCATTTT. It encodes CASSEADYQPQHF. The chain joins TRBV6-1 to TRBJ1-5; the D is unclear. V dropped 3 bases and J dropped 7 bases, with 10 bases sitting between them. This CDR3 has 13 residues. Germline CDR1 is MNHNS and CDR2 is SASEGT.

The gene calls are TRBV27 and TRBJ2-1; the match to TRBD1 covers 8 bases. Germline V gene lookup returns CDR1 MNHEY and CDR2 SMNVEV (reference sequence). With V trimmed by 5 bases and J by 6 bases, 12 bases remained unmatched. The CDR3 has 16 amino acids. For the CDR3, the DNA is TGTGCCAGCAGTCCGTCGACAGGGGAGGTGCCCAATGAGCAGTTCTTC. This sequence encodes CASSPSTGEVPNEQFF.

This chain joins TRBV4-1 and TRBJ1-5; D unresolved. Trimming took 0 bases from V and 1 from J, leaving 10 bases between them. The CDR3 is 16 residues long. CDR1 is MGHRA and CDR2 is YSYEKL in the germline V gene. DNA of the CDR3: TGCGCCAGCAGCCAAGAGGGAGGGAGGAGCAATCAGCCCCAGCATTTT. Its translation: CASSQEGGRSNQPQHF.

CDR3 bases: TGTGCCAGCAGCTATCTAGCGGGGGGGCGTGAGCAGTTCTTC. Residues: CASSYLAGGREQFF. The V call is TRBV11-2, the J call TRBJ2-1, with TRBD2 matching over 12 bases. CDR1 and CDR2 from the germline V gene are SGHAT and FQNNGV. The CDR3 runs to 14 residues. Trimming at V came to 4 bases and at J to 9 bases, leaving 4 bases not matched to a gene.

The genes are TRBV13 and TRBJ1-2; 7 bases agree with TRBD1. The CDR3 is 17 residues long. J lost 7 bases, V lost 1 base, and 15 bases had no gene match. From germline, CDR1 is PRHDT and CDR2 FYEKMQ (reference sequence). CDR3 sequence reads: CASSLVPVEEGASGYTF. The CDR3 coding sequence is TGTGCCAGCAGCTTAGTACCAGTCGAGGAGGGGGCGTCTGGCTACACCTTC.

The chain couples TRBV5-1 to TRBJ2-7; TRBD1 matches at 9 bases. Germline loops: CDR1 SGHRS, CDR2 YFSETQ. V trimming: 1 base; J trimming: 5 bases; junction bases outside the gene matches: 7. The length of the CDR3 is 15 residues. CDR3 sequence (DNA): TGCGCCAGCAGCTTGAGCCGGACAGGGGCAGACGAGCAGTACTTC. This codes for CASSLSRTGADEQYF.

The gene calls are TRBV5-5 and TRBJ2-5, with TRBD2 identical over 8 bases. The CDR3 runs 15 residues. The V gene's germline CDR1 is SGHKS and CDR2 YYEKEE (reference sequence). After removal of 4 bases from V and 1 base from J, the junction contained 6 bases not matched to a gene. In DNA form, the CDR3 reads TGTGCCAGCAGCCAAGAACGGGGGGGCCAAGAGACCCAGTACTTC. It yields the protein CASSQERGGQETQYF.

The chain carries TRBV18 and TRBJ2-7; maybe TRBD1 (7 bases). From germline, CDR1 is KGHSH and CDR2 LQKENI. The V gene lost 6 bases and the J gene lost 3 bases, with 15 bases spanning the gap. CDR3 length: 14 amino acids. The CDR3 nucleotides read TGTGCCAGCTCCGACGGGACAGCGGGCTACGAGCAGTACTTC. It codes for CASSDGTAGYEQYF.

The chain has TRBV19 and TRBJ1-2, with 8 bases that match TRBD1. The CDR3 is 13 amino acids. The ends lost 8 bases at V and 8 bases at J; junction bases unmatched: 10. Germline loops: CDR1 LNHDA, CDR2 SQIVND (reference sequence). CDR3 in amino acids: CASGEDREEGYTF. CDR3 bases: TGTGCCAGTGGGGAGGACAGGGAAGAAGGCTACACCTTC. Full variable domain (missing parts from reference TRBV19 and TRBJ1-2): DGGITQSPKYLFRKEGQNVTLSCEQNLNHDAMYWYRQDPGQGLRLIYYSQIVNDFQKGDIAEGYSVSREKKESFPLTVTSAQKNPTAFYLCASGEDREEGYTFGSGTRLTVV.

The chain employs TRBV4-3 and TRBJ1-6; D ambiguous. In germline, CDR1 is LGHNA, CDR2 YSLEER. Trimming shortened V by 0 bases and J by 0 bases, and 15 bases separated the two germline ends. This CDR3 has 19 amino acids. The CDR3 DNA is TGCGCCAGCAGCCAAGATCTAAACCGACTGAGCTCCTATAATTCACCCCTCCACTTT. Translating gives CASSQDLNRLSSYNSPLHF.

This clone was recorded a few times. Different DNA sequences within this sample yield the same CDR3. The V gene is TRBV4-2, the J gene TRBJ2-3; 15 nucleotides match TRBD2. CDR3 size: 16 residues. J was trimmed by 6 bases and V by 1 base; bases with no gene match: 2. CDR1 is LGHNA and CDR2 is YNFKEQ in the germline V gene. The DNA of the CDR3 is TGTGCCAGCAGCCAAGGGACTAGCGGGGGGGCCGATACGCAGTATTTT. The encoded protein is CASSQGTSGGADTQYF.

The V and J genes are TRBV10-1 and TRBJ2-3, with unresolved D. CDR1 is WNHNN, CDR2 SYGVQD, per germline (reference sequence). This CDR3 has 13 amino acids. Trimming took 9 bases from V and 3 from J, leaving 13 bases between them. The DNA of the CDR3 is TGCGCCAGACCACCCCGCGAAACAGATACGCAGTATTTT. Its translation is CARPPRETDTQYF.

The chain carries TRBV30 and TRBJ2-5, with a possible D match to TRBD2 (6 bases). Germline lookup yields CDR1 GTSNPN and CDR2 SVGIG (reference sequence). The CDR3 has 13 amino acids. V gave up 0 bases and J gave up 5 bases, with 10 bases separating them. CDR3 protein: CAWSVVGRETQYF. The CDR3 DNA reads TGTGCCTGGAGTGTAGTAGGGAGGGAGACCCAGTACTTC.

This chain joins TRBV6-5 and TRBJ2-7; 11 bases agree with TRBD2. The CDR3 is 14 amino acids. Germline values: CDR1 MNHEY, CDR2 SVGAGI. J was trimmed by 2 bases and V by 4 bases; bases with no gene match: 1. The CDR3 DNA reads TGTGCCAGCAGTTTGGGACTAGCGGCCTACGAGCAGTACTTC. Its protein product is CASSLGLAAYEQYF.

This clone was recorded a few times. J is TRBJ1-5 and V is TRBV30, with D unresolved. Per the germline V gene, CDR1 is GTSNPN and CDR2 is SVGIG (reference sequence). The CDR3 has 15 amino acids. The V end lost 2 bases, the J end lost 0 bases, and 11 bases lay between the germline ends. The CDR3 sequence: CAWSPRVYSNQPQHF. The CDR3 DNA reads as TGTGCCTGGAGTCCCCGGGTCTATAGCAATCAGCCCCAGCATTTT. Filled out from reference TRBV30 and TRBJ1-5, the complete variable domain reads SQTIHQWPATLVQPVGSPLSLECTVEGTSNPNLYWYRQAAGRGLQLLFYSVGIGQISSEVPQNLSASRPQDRQFILSSKKLLLSDSGFYLCAWSPRVYSNQPQHFGDGTRLSIL.

This sequence joins TRBV19 and TRBJ1-5; possible D gene TRBD1, 6 bases. The CDR3 is 16 amino acids. V gave up 4 bases and J gave up 3 bases, with 16 bases separating them. The germline gives CDR1 LNHDA, CDR2 SQIVND (reference sequence). CDR3 in DNA: TGTGCCAGTAGTACACCAACAGGGTTCTTCAATCAGCCCCAGCATTTT. This codes for CASSTPTGFFNQPQHF. Drawing the rest from reference TRBV19 and TRBJ1-5, the complete variable domain is DGGITQSPKYLFRKEGQNVTLSCEQNLNHDAMYWYRQDPGQGLRLIYYSQIVNDFQKGDIAEGYSVSREKKESFPLTVTSAQKNPTAFYLCASSTPTGFFNQPQHFGDGTRLSIL.

The gene calls are TRBV29-1 and TRBJ2-1; 9 bases fit TRBD1. Per the germline V gene, CDR1 is SQVTM and CDR2 is ANQGSEA. There are 18 residues in the CDR3. The trim removed 3 bases at V and 1 base at J, leaving 13 bases unmatched. CDR3: CSVEQDRGSSGSYNEQFF. In DNA form, the CDR3 reads TGCAGCGTTGAGCAGGACAGGGGATCGTCCGGGTCCTACAATGAGCAGTTCTTC.